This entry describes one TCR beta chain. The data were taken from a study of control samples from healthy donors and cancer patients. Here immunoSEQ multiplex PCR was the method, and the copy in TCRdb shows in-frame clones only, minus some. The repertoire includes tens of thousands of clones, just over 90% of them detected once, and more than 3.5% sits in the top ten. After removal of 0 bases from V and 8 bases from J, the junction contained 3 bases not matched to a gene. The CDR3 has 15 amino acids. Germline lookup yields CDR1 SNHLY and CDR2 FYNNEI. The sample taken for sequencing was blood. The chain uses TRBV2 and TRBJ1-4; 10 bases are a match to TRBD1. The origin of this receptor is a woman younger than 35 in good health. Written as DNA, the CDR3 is TGTGCCAGCAGTGAAGCGGGACAGGGGAACGAAAAACTGTTTTTT. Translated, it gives CASSEAGQGNEKLFF.